One and the same sample provided the 28 T cell receptor beta chains below, sequenced in a study of Ad26.COV2.S vaccination and SARS-CoV-2 variants. Documented treatment: around 19 received Ad26.COV2.S at low or high dose, single or two shots; five or six received placebo; per-sample allocation not given. Collection of the samples took place on day 63 after the first injection of vaccine or placebo. The repertoire was sequenced with immunoSEQ multiplex PCR; TCRdb's copy has only in-frame clones and lacks some. Among roughly 420,000 clones, approximately 87% were seen once, and the ten largest hold roughly 4%. The sequenced sample was peripheral blood, obtained in a trial of Ad26.COV2.S vaccine versus placebo. These receptors all stem from a person between 18 and 59 years old who received the Ad26.COV2.S COVID-19 vaccine or a placebo.

This chain connects TRBV2 to TRBJ2-7; 13 positions match TRBD2. The CDR3 has 16 residues. The germline V gene has CDR1 SNHLY and CDR2 FYNNEI. V lost 5 bases to trimming and J lost 6 bases; unmatched junction nucleotides: 10. CDR3 loop: CASSLRLAGGAGEQYF. The CDR3 DNA is TGTGCCAGCAGTCTTCGACTAGCGGGGGGAGCTGGCGAGCAGTACTTC.

The rearrangement links TRBV7-2 to TRBJ1-5, with D hard to call. V was cut by 0 bases and J by 3 bases, with 9 bases left in between. The CDR3 has 15 amino acids. CDR1 SGHTA and CDR2 FQGNSA come from the germline V gene. CDR3 nucleotides: TGTGCCAGCAGCTTAGCCGATGGCCCCAATCAGCCCCAGCATTTT. Amino acids: CASSLADGPNQPQHF.

The V and J genes are TRBV7-8 and TRBJ1-3; 7 nucleotides match TRBD1. The CDR3 has 16 residues. J lost 8 bases, V lost 0 bases, and 10 bases had no gene match. Germline loops: CDR1 SGHVS, CDR2 FQNEAQ. This chain's CDR3 is CASSLALVGGAYTIYF. The CDR3 region has the DNA TGTGCCAGCAGCTTAGCGCTTGTAGGGGGCGCATACACCATATATTTT.

The genes are TRBV4-3 and TRBJ2-1; tentative D call: TRBD1 (6 bases). The length of the CDR3 is 14 residues. Trimming pared 1 base from V and 6 bases from J, leaving 10 bases between. Germline V gene data show CDR1 as LGHNA and CDR2 as YSLEER. In DNA form, the CDR3 reads TGCGCCAGCAGCCAAGCCCGGACAGTCAATGAGCAGTTCTTC. It encodes CASSQARTVNEQFF.

This clone occurred once. The chain couples TRBV19 to TRBJ1-4; TRBD1 matches at 9 bases. The trim removed 5 bases at V and 2 bases at J, leaving 6 bases unmatched. Looked up from germline, CDR1 is LNHDA and CDR2 is SQIVND (reference sequence). The CDR3 covers 16 residues. CDR3 coding DNA: TGTGCCAGTAGTCTTAATGGACAGGGGACTAATGAAAAACTGTTTTTT. Translation: CASSLNGQGTNEKLFF.

The rearrangement uses TRBV5-1 and TRBJ1-4; D unresolved. This CDR3 has 15 amino acids. Germline V lookup: CDR1 SGHRS, CDR2 YFSETQ. Trimming shortened V by 0 bases and J by 8 bases, and 14 bases separated the two germline ends. The DNA of the CDR3 is TGCGCCAGCAGCTTGGGAGTGGGGATTCGCGAAAAACTGTTTTTT. It codes for CASSLGVGIREKLFF. Full variable domain (rest looked up from reference TRBV5-1 and TRBJ1-4): KAGVTQTPRYLIKTRGQQVTLSCSPISGHRSVSWYQQTPGQGLQFLFEYFSETQRNKGNFPGRFSGRQFSNSRSEMNVSTLELGDSALYLCASSLGVGIREKLFFGSGTQLSVL.

The chain has TRBV9 and TRBJ2-7; maybe TRBD1 (6 bases). Germline-derived CDR1 and CDR2 are SGDLS and YYNGEE. The CDR3 runs to 13 residues. Trimming removed 3 bases from V and 6 bases from J, with 13 bases in between. CDR3 sequence (DNA): TGTGCCAGCAGCGCGACAGGTTTGACCGAGCAGTACTTC. This translates into CASSATGLTEQYF. Filled out from reference TRBV9 and TRBJ2-7, the complete variable domain reads DSGVTQTPKHLITATGQRVTLRCSPRSGDLSVYWYQQSLDQGLQFLIQYYNGEERAKGNILERFSAQQFPDLHSELNLSSLELGDSALYFCASSATGLTEQYFGPGTRLTVT.

This clone was detected only a few times. This rearrangement joins TRBV4-1 to TRBJ2-7; no clear D gene. The CDR3 has 15 amino acids. Looked up from germline, CDR1 is MGHRA and CDR2 is YSYEKL. The germline V and J ends were trimmed by 0 bases and 0 bases, with 9 bases remaining between them. CDR3 sequence (DNA): TGCGCCAGCAGCCAAGATAGATGGAGCTCCTACGAGCAGTACTTC. Its protein product is CASSQDRWSSYEQYF.

The rearrangement links TRBV9 to TRBJ1-4; no firm D call. V gave up 0 bases and J gave up 3 bases, with 9 bases separating them. Germline values: CDR1 SGDLS, CDR2 YYNGEE. The length of the CDR3 is 15 residues. The CDR3 loop is CASSVETVPNEKLFF. CDR3 DNA sequence: TGTGCCAGCAGCGTAGAAACAGTCCCTAATGAAAAACTGTTTTTT.

The rearrangement uses TRBV10-1 and TRBJ2-6; tentatively, D is TRBD1 or TRBD2 (5 bases each). The ends were cut back, 3 bases at V and 0 bases at J, with 12 bases in the middle. Germline CDR1 and CDR2: WNHNN and SYGVQD (reference sequence). This CDR3 is built from 17 residues. The CDR3 protein is CASSEPGRRSGANVLTF. The CDR3 DNA sequence: TGCGCCAGCAGTGAACCGGGACGTCGCTCTGGGGCCAACGTCCTGACTTTC.

The V call is TRBV5-5, the J call TRBJ1-1; D gene ambiguous. V gave up 1 base and J gave up 0 bases, with 10 bases separating them. The CDR3 spans 15 residues. The germline V gene has CDR1 SGHKS and CDR2 YYEKEE (reference sequence). CDR3 amino acids: CASSLYEGMNTEAFF. In DNA, the CDR3 is TGTGCCAGCAGCTTGTATGAGGGTATGAACACTGAAGCTTTCTTT.

The chain carries TRBV11-2 and TRBJ1-3; D unresolved. The V gene's germline CDR1 is SGHAT and CDR2 FQNNGV. The CDR3 has 16 amino acids. V lost 1 base to trimming and J lost 0 bases, with 10 bases between them. The CDR3 coding sequence is TGTGCCAGCAGCTTAGCTCCGGGTAACTCTGGAAACACCATATATTTT. This gives the protein CASSLAPGNSGNTIYF.

The chain employs TRBV4-3 and TRBJ2-3, with 9 nucleotides matching TRBD2. The CDR3 runs to 17 residues. Germline trimming cut 0 bases from V and 2 bases from J; bases unmatched to any gene: 6. The germline gives CDR1 LGHNA, CDR2 YSLEER. Here the CDR3 reads CASSQDRGGGVTDTQYF. CDR3 nucleotides: TGCGCCAGCAGCCAAGATCGGGGCGGGGGGGTCACAGATACGCAGTATTTT.

The J gene is TRBJ1-3, the V gene TRBV7-2, with 10 nucleotides matching TRBD1. The germline CDR1 and CDR2 sequences are SGHTA and FQGNSA. V lost 5 bases and J lost 3; bases outside the gene matches: 4. This CDR3 has 15 amino acids. CDR3 DNA sequence: TGTGCCAGCAGCCGCCGGGACAGGGGTGGAAACACCATATATTTT. This encodes CASSRRDRGGNTIYF.

The gene calls are TRBV28 and TRBJ2-3, with D tentatively TRBD1 (6 bases). CDR1 is MDHEN, CDR2 SYDVKM, per germline. CDR3 size: 11 residues. V lost 8 bases to trimming and J lost 14 bases, with 17 bases between them. The CDR3 spells CASGVGDTSYF. The CDR3 nucleotides read TGTGCCAGCGGGGTGGGGGACACTTCGTATTTT.

The gene calls are TRBV6-6 and TRBJ1-2; 7 positions match TRBD1. The CDR3 has 15 amino acids. The germline V gene encodes CDR1 MNHNY and CDR2 SVGAGI (reference sequence). V shed 0 bases and J 6 bases; nucleotides not matched to a gene: 7. CDR3 sequence: CASSYSIDRANGYTF. The CDR3 region has the DNA TGTGCCAGCAGTTACTCTATAGACAGGGCGAATGGCTACACCTTC.

The genes are TRBV28 and TRBJ2-5; D not resolved. Between the trimmed V and J ends, which lost 2 bases and 3 bases, there was a span of 10 bases. Germline V CDR1 and CDR2: MDHEN, SYDVKM. CDR3 length equals 14 residues. CDR3 coding DNA: TGTGCCAGCAGTTTAATTACCGGAGAAGAGACCCAGTACTTC. It yields the protein CASSLITGEETQYF.

The chain uses TRBV6-1 and TRBJ2-7; D is possibly TRBD1 (5 bases). Germline V gene lookup returns CDR1 MNHNS and CDR2 SASEGT. V shed 3 bases and J shed 3 bases, with 15 bases lying between them. The CDR3 is 15 amino acids. Here the CDR3 reads CASSDPDKDLYEQYF. The CDR3, as DNA: TGTGCCAGCAGTGACCCGGACAAGGACCTCTACGAGCAGTACTTC.

The V call is TRBV5-1, the J call TRBJ1-6; 10 bases line up with TRBD1. The J segment lost 8 bases and the V segment lost 2 bases, leaving 7 bases of the junction unmatched. CDR3 length: 16 residues. CDR1 is SGHRS, CDR2 YFSETQ, per germline. In DNA, the CDR3 is TGCGCCAGCAGCTTCCGGGACAGGGGAGCAGATTCACCCCTCCACTTT. Translating it yields CASSFRDRGADSPLHF.

This sequence joins TRBV3-1 (or the pseudogene TRBV3-2) and TRBJ2-1; 12 bases line up with TRBD2. The CDR3 length is 16 residues. In germline, CDR1 is LGHDT, CDR2 YNNKEL (reference sequence). Trimming removed 4 bases from V and 0 bases from J; junction bases left unmatched: 1. CDR3 sequence: CASSPLAGGSYNEQFF. The CDR3 DNA reads TGTGCCAGCAGCCCACTAGCGGGGGGCTCCTACAATGAGCAGTTCTTC.

The rearrangement joins TRBV6-5 to TRBJ1-2, with 10 bases identical to TRBD1. This CDR3 has 16 amino acids. Germline V gives CDR1 MNHEY, CDR2 SVGAGI. V lost 0 bases and J lost 4; bases outside the gene matches: 5. CDR3 DNA sequence: TGTGCCAGCAGTTACTCTGGACAGGGGGGGATCTATGGCTACACCTTC. It encodes CASSYSGQGGIYGYTF.

J is TRBJ2-3 and V is TRBV7-3; 10 bases are shared with TRBD2. The germline V gene encodes CDR1 SGHTA and CDR2 FQGTGA. The CDR3 is made up of 14 amino acids. V trimming: 6 bases; J trimming: 6 bases; junction bases outside the gene matches: 6. In nucleotides, the CDR3 is TGTGCCAGCAGGCAACTAGCGGGGAGTGATACGCAGTATTTT. Its translation is CASRQLAGSDTQYF.

The chain carries TRBV19 and TRBJ2-1; D remains unclear. Trimming shortened V by 3 bases and J by 6 bases, and 9 bases separated the two germline ends. Per germline, CDR1 LNHDA and CDR2 SQIVND (reference sequence). The CDR3 is made up of 13 amino acids. The CDR3 region has the DNA TGTGCCAGTAGTATTGGGCAGATCAATGAGCAGTTCTTC. This encodes CASSIGQINEQFF.

This chain connects TRBV10-3 to TRBJ2-5; D gene ambiguous. The CDR3 has 13 residues. V lost 6 bases and J lost 3, with 11 bases in between. The V gene's germline CDR1 is ENHRY and CDR2 SYGVKD. CDR3 in amino acids: CAISPGEKETQYF. The CDR3 DNA sequence: TGTGCCATCAGCCCCGGAGAGAAAGAGACCCAGTACTTC.

The chain uses TRBV6-2 or TRBV6-3 and TRBJ1-4; TRBD1 is a possible D gene (5 bases). The CDR3 has 14 amino acids. V lost 5 bases and J 3 bases, leaving 10 bases between the germline ends. Germline-derived CDR1 and CDR2 are MNHEY and SVGEGT. CDR3 amino acids: CASSDRRANEKLFF. For the CDR3, the DNA is TGTGCCAGCAGTGACAGAAGAGCTAATGAAAAACTGTTTTTT.

The chain recombines TRBV9 with TRBJ2-6; 9 bases are a match to TRBD1. The CDR3 is 17 residues long. Losses at the gene ends were 5 bases for V and 1 base for J; bases not matched to a gene: 7. CDR1 and CDR2 (germline): SGDLS, YYNGEE. CDR3 bases: TGTGCCAGCAGTGGGGACAGGGCAACATCTGGGGCCAACGTCCTGACTTTC. Translated: CASSGDRATSGANVLTF.

The V gene is TRBV3-1 (or the pseudogene TRBV3-2), the J gene TRBJ1-1; tentatively, D is TRBD1 (5 bases). Germline V gene data show CDR1 as LGHDT and CDR2 as YNNKEL (reference sequence). The CDR3 runs to 13 residues. V lost 1 base and J lost 3, with 6 bases in between. The CDR3, as DNA: TGTGCCAGCAGCCAAGTCAGGGACACTGAAGCTTTCTTT. Translating gives CASSQVRDTEAFF.

The rearrangement links TRBV19 to TRBJ1-5; no reliable D call. V lost 8 bases, J lost 0 bases, and 8 bases lay in between. CDR3 length: 13 residues. From germline, CDR1 is LNHDA and CDR2 SQIVND (reference sequence). The CDR3 loop reads CASQGNSNQPQHF. The CDR3 DNA reads TGTGCCAGTCAAGGTAATAGCAATCAGCCCCAGCATTTT.